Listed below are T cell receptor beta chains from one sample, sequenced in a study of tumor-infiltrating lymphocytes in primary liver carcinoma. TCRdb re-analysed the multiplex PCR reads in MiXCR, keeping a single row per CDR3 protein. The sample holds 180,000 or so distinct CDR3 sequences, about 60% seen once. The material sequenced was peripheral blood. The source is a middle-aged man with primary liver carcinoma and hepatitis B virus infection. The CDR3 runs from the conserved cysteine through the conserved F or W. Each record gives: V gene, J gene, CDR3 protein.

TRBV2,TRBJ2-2,CASSVQSETGELFF
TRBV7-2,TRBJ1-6,CASSIRQGTTYNSPLHF
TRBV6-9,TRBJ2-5,CASSLEIQETQYF
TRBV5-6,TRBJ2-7,CASSSLSSGSSYEQYF
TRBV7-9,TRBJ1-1,CASSPTQGNTEAFF
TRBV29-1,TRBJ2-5,CSVQSGGETQYF
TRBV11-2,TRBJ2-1,CASGAYYEQFF
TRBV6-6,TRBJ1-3,CAIQRGARGNTIYF
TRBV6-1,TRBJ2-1,CASSEFGLTNEQFF
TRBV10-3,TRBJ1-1,CAISVPGSNTEAFF
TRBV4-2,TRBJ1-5,CASSQETENQPQHF
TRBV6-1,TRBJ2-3,CASSERAGGLSDTQYF
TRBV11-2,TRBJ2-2,CASRKVETGELFF
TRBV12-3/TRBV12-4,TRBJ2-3,CASSWGVAEDTQYF
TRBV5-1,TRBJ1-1,CASNSGQEGTEAFF
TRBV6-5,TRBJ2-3,CASGREITDTQYF
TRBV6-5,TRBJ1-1,CASIGTGANTEAFF
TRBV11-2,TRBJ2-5,CVSSVEVRGEETQYF
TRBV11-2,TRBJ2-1,CANSLAARKVDEQFF
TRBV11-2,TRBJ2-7,CASSLGPLPYDQYF
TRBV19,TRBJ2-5,CASNGIAGKAETQYF
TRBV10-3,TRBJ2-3,CAISEFKRGDTDTQYF
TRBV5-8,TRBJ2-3,CASSLRRIEGTDTQYF
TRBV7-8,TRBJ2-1,CASSSRAAGGLVSSYNEQFF
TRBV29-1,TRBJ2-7,CSVAGTVTSSYEQYF
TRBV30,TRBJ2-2,CAWGVPREGELFF
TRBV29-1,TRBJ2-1,CSVGSLSGRYNEQFF
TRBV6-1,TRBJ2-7,CAGSGTSGAYEQYF
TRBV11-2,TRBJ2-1,CASSLLWGLSNEQFF
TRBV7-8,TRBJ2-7,CASSWSSGRAYEQYF
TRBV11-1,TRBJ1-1,CVSSLSGGAFF
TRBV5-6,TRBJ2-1,CASSLTSGGSNEQFF
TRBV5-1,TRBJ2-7,CASSLVAGYEQYF
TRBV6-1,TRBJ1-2,CASSAQGSDGYTF
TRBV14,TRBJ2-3,CASSQRGLYTDTQYF
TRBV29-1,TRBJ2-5,CSVEGVEIQYF
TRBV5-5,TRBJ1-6,CASSRSGRVENSPLHF
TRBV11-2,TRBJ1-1,CASSPFKDRGTEAFF
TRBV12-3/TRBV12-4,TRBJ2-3,CASSPTGTSYPAQYF
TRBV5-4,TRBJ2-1,CASSLLGTTESGQFF
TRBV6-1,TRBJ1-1,CASSAQGAQTEAFF
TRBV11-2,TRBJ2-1,CASSLAGAEGFEQFF
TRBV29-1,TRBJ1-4,CSVGQGSNEKLFF
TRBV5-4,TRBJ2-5,CASSQPTGNPETQYF
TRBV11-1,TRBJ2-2,CSSSLTPSAGAGDGELFF